Shown below are 24 T cell receptor beta chains from a single sample sequenced in a study of blood T cells in healthy people across ages. The second PCR ran about 6 to 11 cycles with a sample-barcoded 5' primer and J-beta primers. One entry per CDR3 protein results from TCRdb running MiXCR on the 5' RACE reads. The sample records 780,000 or so distinct CDR3 sequences, roughly three fifths being singletons. Sequenced: blood. These receptors came from a man aged 35 to 55 in good health.

Concerning this clonotype: A much more abundant neighbour one base away suggests this may be a read error. The gene calls are TRBV20-1 and TRBJ2-7; D remains ambiguous. The CDR3 is 13 amino acids. The V end lost 6 bases, the J end lost 7 bases, and 19 bases lay between the germline ends. CDR1 and CDR2 from the germline V gene are DFQATT and SNEGSKA (reference sequence). The CDR3 nucleotides read TGCAGTGCCCCATTGGAGTACACCAATGAGCAGTACTTC. Protein product: CSAPLEYTNEQYF.

The V call is TRBV5-1, the J call TRBJ2-1; D might be TRBD1 (6 bases). Trimming took off 2 bases at V and 6 bases at J, with 15 bases between the two ends. The CDR3 sequence is 15 residues long. Germline CDR1 and CDR2: SGHRS and YFSETQ. The CDR3 sequence: CASSLLAGEFNEQFF. DNA of the CDR3: TGCGCCAGCAGCTTACTGGCAGGGGAATTCAATGAGCAGTTCTTC.

This chain connects TRBV20-1 to TRBJ2-4, with 9 nucleotides matching TRBD1. Judging by the DNA end, TRBJ2-7 fits better; the J call may be wrong. The CDR3 has 14 amino acids. The germline V gene has CDR1 DFQATT and CDR2 SNEGSKA (reference sequence). The CDR3 spells CSARDPGQGYEQYF. The CDR3 DNA reads as TGCAGTGCTAGGGATCCGGGACAGGGTTACGAGCAGTACTTC.

CDR3 residues: CASSFGDIGQYF. CDR3 DNA: TGCGCCAGCAGCTTTGGGGATATAGGGCAGTATTTT. This chain connects TRBV5-1 to TRBJ2-3; no reliable D call. The CDR3 has 12 residues. The germline gives CDR1 SGHRS, CDR2 YFSETQ. Trimming took 2 bases from V and 11 from J, leaving 12 bases between them.

The genes are TRBV6-2 or TRBV6-3 and TRBJ2-1; D may be TRBD2 (6 bases). This CDR3 comprises 14 residues. Trimming left V 5 bases short and J 7 bases short, with 15 bases between. CDR1 MNHEY and CDR2 SVGEGT come from the germline V gene. The CDR3, as DNA: TGTGCCAGCAGTACGGCGTGGGGGAGGAATGAGCAGTTCTTC. Encoded protein: CASSTAWGRNEQFF.

J is TRBJ1-1 and V is TRBV5-1; 7 bases map to TRBD1. The germline CDR1 and CDR2 sequences are SGHRS and YFSETQ. The CDR3 runs 15 residues. J lost 2 bases, V lost 5 bases, and 9 bases had no gene match. CDR3 sequence reads: CASRPSGQPNTEAFF. CDR3 sequence (DNA): TGCGCCAGCAGGCCCTCGGGACAGCCAAACACTGAAGCTTTCTTT.

The sample holds a few counts of this clonotype. The rearrangement uses TRBV12-3 or TRBV12-4 and TRBJ2-1; maybe TRBD1 (7 bases). This CDR3 spans 14 amino acids. With 8 bases removed from V and 4 bases from J, the gap between germline ends came to 15 bases. The CDR3 DNA reads TGTGCCAGCTGGAGGGGGCTTTCTTACAATGAGCAGTTCTTC. Encoded protein: CASWRGLSYNEQFF.

The J gene is TRBJ2-3, the V gene TRBV5-4, with TRBD1 as a possible D gene (5 bases). Germline lookup yields CDR1 SGHNT and CDR2 YYREEE (reference sequence). V was trimmed by 1 base and J by 0 bases, leaving 12 bases between them. The CDR3 consists of 16 residues. CDR3 in amino acids: CASSLKGNPSTDTQYF. As DNA, the CDR3 is TGTGCCAGCAGCTTGAAGGGGAACCCTAGCACAGATACGCAGTATTTT. Combining the CDR3 with reference TRBV5-4 and TRBJ2-3 gives the whole variable domain ETGVTQSPTHLIKTRGQQVTLRCSSQSGHNTVSWYQQALGQGPQFIFQYYREEENGRGNFPPRFSGLQFPNYSSELNVNALELDDSALYLCASSLKGNPSTDTQYFGPGTRLTVL.

This clonotype was seen at least ten times. The J gene is TRBJ2-3, the V gene TRBV29-1; no firm D call. This CDR3 has 11 amino acids. Trimming pared 4 bases from V and 3 bases from J, leaving 5 bases between. Germline CDR1 SQVTM, CDR2 ANQGSEA. CDR3 coding DNA: TGCAGCGTTGGGGGTACAGATACGCAGTATTTT. It specifies CSVGGTDTQYF.

The chain carries TRBV4-2 and TRBJ1-6, with 8 bases lining up with TRBD1. Germline CDR1 LGHNA, CDR2 YNFKEQ. CDR3 size: 16 residues. V was clipped by 1 base and J by 9 bases; unmatched bases: 8. Here the CDR3 DNA reads TGTGCCAGCAGCCAAGCGGGGTCAGGGGGCAGTTCACCCCTCCACTTT. This translates into CASSQAGSGGSSPLHF.

The V gene is TRBV9, the J gene TRBJ2-3, with no clear D. V was shortened by 3 bases and J by 3 bases, with 20 bases between the two germline ends. The CDR3 consists of 17 residues. Germline values: CDR1 SGDLS, CDR2 YYNGEE. Written as DNA, the CDR3 is TGTGCCAGCAGCGCCTACGCCGGGCCCACCGTTACAGATACGCAGTATTTT. It translates to CASSAYAGPTVTDTQYF. The variable domain in full, completed from reference TRBV9 and TRBJ2-3, reads DSGVTQTPKHLITATGQRVTLRCSPRSGDLSVYWYQQSLDQGLQFLIQYYNGEERAKGNILERFSAQQFPDLHSELNLSSLELGDSALYFCASSAYAGPTVTDTQYFGPGTRLTVL.

A few counts support this clonotype. The V call is TRBV3-1, the J call TRBJ2-5; TRBD2 aligns across 9 bases. Germline V gene data show CDR1 as LGHDT and CDR2 as YNNKEL (reference sequence). J lost 2 bases, V lost 4 bases, and 8 bases had no gene match. The CDR3 covers 16 residues. This CDR3 is CASSRSGGRTQETQYF. The CDR3 DNA reads as TGTGCCAGCAGCCGAAGCGGGGGGCGAACGCAAGAGACCCAGTACTTC.

The chain has TRBV5-1 and TRBJ2-1, with TRBD2 as a possible D gene (6 bases). CDR1 and CDR2 (germline): SGHRS, YFSETQ. With 0 bases removed from V and 2 bases from J, the gap between germline ends came to 9 bases. This CDR3 contains 15 residues. The CDR3 loop is CASSLGGETYNEQFF. CDR3 in DNA: TGCGCCAGCAGCTTGGGCGGGGAGACCTACAATGAGCAGTTCTTC.

The chain is built from TRBV29-1 and TRBJ1-5; TRBD1 matches at 7 bases. Germline CDR1 is SQVTM and CDR2 is ANQGSEA. J gave up 3 bases and V 8 bases, and 10 bases lay outside the gene matches. The CDR3 contains 14 residues. The CDR3 DNA sequence: TGCAGCATTAACGACAGGGACCACAATCAGCCCCAGCATTTT. It codes for CSINDRDHNQPQHF.

The chain couples TRBV29-1 to TRBJ2-1; D is unclear. Germline V gene sequence: CDR1 SQVTM, CDR2 ANQGSEA. The CDR3 is 15 residues long. V was pared by 0 bases and J by 2 bases, with 11 bases between. CDR3 residues: CSVEDGRRTYNEQFF. The CDR3 DNA is TGCAGCGTTGAAGACGGCCGAAGGACCTACAATGAGCAGTTCTTC.

The J gene is TRBJ2-5, the V gene TRBV4-3; possible D gene TRBD2, 5 bases. The J call could be wrong; TRBJ2-7 is a better fit for the DNA end. In germline, CDR1 is LGHNA, CDR2 YSLEER. The CDR3 length is 14 residues. The CDR3 spells CASSLGPADYEQYF. DNA for the CDR3: TGCGCCAGCAGCCTAGGACCAGCGGACTACGAGCAGTACTTC.

This clonotype was found a few times. The chain recombines TRBV6-5 with TRBJ2-7; TRBD1 might be the D (6 bases). V shed 6 bases and J shed 6 bases, with 24 bases lying between them. This CDR3 is 16 amino acids long. CDR1 and CDR2 from the germline V gene are MNHEY and SVGAGI. CDR3 nucleotides: TGTGCCAGCAGACCACGCACCCCCGGGACACAAGTCGAGCAGTACTTC. As protein: CASRPRTPGTQVEQYF.

The chain recombines TRBV7-9 with TRBJ2-1, with no clear D. This CDR3 contains 12 residues. Trimming left V 4 bases short and J 10 bases short, with 11 bases between. The V gene's germline CDR1 is SEHNR and CDR2 FQNEAQ (reference sequence). Here the CDR3 DNA reads TGTGCCAGCAGCTCAGAGAGATACGAGCAGTTCTTC. Translated, it gives CASSSERYEQFF.

The chain links TRBV11-3 to TRBJ2-1; tentative D call: TRBD2 (5 bases). The length of the CDR3 is 15 residues. The V end lost 2 bases, the J end lost 4 bases, and 12 bases lay between the germline ends. Germline V gene sequence: CDR1 SGHNT, CDR2 YENEEA. The CDR3 nucleotides read TGTGCCAGCAGCTTATCGGGGAGATGGTACAATGAGCAGTTCTTC. Its translation is CASSLSGRWYNEQFF.

This clonotype was observed a few times. The V gene is TRBV10-3, the J gene TRBJ2-5, with 8 bases fitting TRBD2. The germline gives CDR1 ENHRY, CDR2 SYGVKD. The trim removed 7 bases at V and 0 bases at J, leaving 7 bases unmatched. The CDR3 is 15 residues long. The CDR3: CAIKGRGAHQETQYF. The DNA of the CDR3 is TGTGCCATCAAAGGGCGGGGGGCCCACCAAGAGACCCAGTACTTC.

The rearrangement uses TRBV7-9 and TRBJ2-3, with 8 bases identical to TRBD2. The CDR3 covers 16 residues. Germline assignment: CDR1 SEHNR and CDR2 FQNEAQ (reference sequence). V lost 3 bases and J lost 1; bases outside the gene matches: 6. The CDR3 is CASSFTGRGGTDTQYF. Written as DNA, the CDR3 is TGTGCCAGCAGCTTCACGGGGCGGGGGGGCACAGATACGCAGTATTTT.

In its sample, this clonotype was seen a few times. V is TRBV27 and J is TRBJ1-4; D unresolved. The ends were cut back, 3 bases at V and 5 bases at J, with 13 bases in the middle. Germline V gene data show CDR1 as MNHEY and CDR2 as SMNVEV (reference sequence). This CDR3 region has 15 residues. The CDR3 coding sequence is TGTGCCAGCAGTTTTTCGCGGGCCAGCAATGAAAAACTGTTTTTT. Protein: CASSFSRASNEKLFF.

The V and J genes are TRBV3-1 and TRBJ2-1; TRBD2 aligns across 9 bases. J lost 8 bases, V lost 6 bases, and 11 bases had no gene match. The germline CDR1 and CDR2 sequences are LGHDT and YNNKEL (reference sequence). The CDR3 is 15 residues long. The CDR3 DNA sequence: TGTGCCAGCAGACGAATAGCGGGGGCAGGGGATGAGCAGTTCTTC. This translates into CASRRIAGAGDEQFF.

This chain uses TRBV10-3 with TRBJ2-2; 7 bases line up with TRBD1. The CDR3 contains 15 residues. Germline-derived CDR1 and CDR2 are ENHRY and SYGVKD. Losses at the gene ends were 5 bases for V and 4 bases for J; bases not matched to a gene: 7. CDR3 DNA sequence: TGTGCCATCAGTATTAAGGGGGCCCCCACCGGGGAGCTGTTTTTT. Its translation: CAISIKGAPTGELFF.